This T cell receptor (beta chain) was found in a study of vaccination effects on CD4 cells after COVID-19. Overall study context: Two recovered convalescent patients were sampled 16 days and one week pre-vaccination.

Scientists isolated CD4+ T cells after a roughly ten-day culture period ended. TCRdb's copy holds only in-frame clones and misses some; the assay was immunoSEQ multiplex PCR. The sample holds 50,000 to 70,000 clones, 65% to 75% seen once. In germline, CDR1 is GTSNPN, CDR2 SVGIG (reference sequence). This CDR3 has 19 residues. V dropped 8 bases and J dropped 0; count of bases not matched to a gene: 19. A remark on this clone: Its cognate antigen is unknown.

The clonotype originates from a human donor who had a prior SARS-CoV-2 infection. The chain joins TRBV30 to TRBJ2-6; TRBD1 matches at 7 bases. This material consisted of CD4+ T cells from PBMCs cultured without peptide, taken before COVID-19 vaccination. The CDR3 is CAGTRDRRHLNSGANVLTF. CDR3 nucleotide sequence: TGTGCCGGTACCCGGGACAGACGACACTTAAACTCTGGGGCCAACGTCCTGACTTTC.